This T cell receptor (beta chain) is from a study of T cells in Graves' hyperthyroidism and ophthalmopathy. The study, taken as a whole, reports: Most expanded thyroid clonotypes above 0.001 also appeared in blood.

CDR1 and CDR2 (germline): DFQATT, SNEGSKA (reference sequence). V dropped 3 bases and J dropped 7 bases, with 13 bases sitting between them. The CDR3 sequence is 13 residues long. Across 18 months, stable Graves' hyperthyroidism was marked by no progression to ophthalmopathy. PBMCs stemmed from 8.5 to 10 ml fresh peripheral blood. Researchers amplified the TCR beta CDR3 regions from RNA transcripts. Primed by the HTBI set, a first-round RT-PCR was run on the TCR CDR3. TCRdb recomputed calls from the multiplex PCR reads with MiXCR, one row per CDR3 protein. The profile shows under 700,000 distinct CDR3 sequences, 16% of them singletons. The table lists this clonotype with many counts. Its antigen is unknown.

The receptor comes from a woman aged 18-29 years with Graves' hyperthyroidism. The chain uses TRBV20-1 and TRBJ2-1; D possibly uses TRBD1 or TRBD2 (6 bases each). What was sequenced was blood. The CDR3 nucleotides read TGCAGTGCTAGTAGGGGGGCAAGGAATGAGCAGTTCTTC. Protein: CSASRGARNEQFF.